This T cell receptor (beta chain) was recovered during a study of control samples from healthy donors and cancer patients. Only in-frame clones appear in the TCRdb table, and some are missing; sequencing was by immunoSEQ multiplex PCR. The sample yields 120,000 to 150,000 clones, about 91% seen once. Worth noting for this clone: This specimen includes other DNA sequences encoding the same CDR3.

This CDR3 is built from 11 residues. Per germline, CDR1 MNHEY and CDR2 SVGAGI. The V gene lost 5 bases and the J gene lost 6 bases, with 8 bases spanning the gap. The rearrangement uses TRBV6-5 and TRBJ2-7; a weak D match, TRBD1 (5 bases). The sequence derives from a man aged 25-45 years in good health. The sample taken for sequencing was blood. The chain's CDR3 is CASSQGGEQYF. The CDR3 DNA is TGTGCCAGCAGTCAGGGTGGCGAGCAGTACTTC.